This T cell receptor beta chain emerged from a study of T-cell reconstitution after alpha-beta-depleted transplantation in children. Study-level results: By about two months after transplant, alpha-beta T cells reportedly arose from several hundred graft clones that had expanded. T cells produced anew were the main source of T-cell counts and diversity one year after transplant. The study traced high day-60 TCRbeta diversity in some patients to surviving recipient T cells and thymic progenitors.

Unique molecular identifiers were built into the TCRbeta library. TCRdb processed the PCR reads anew with MiXCR; each CDR3 protein has one entry. The sample includes fewer than 550,000 distinct CDR3 sequences, more than 9.5% of them seen just once. This clonotype appeared a few times. Its antigen is unknown. Material: PBMCs, mostly from graft donor cells, obtained 180 days after TCRalphabeta/CD19-depleted stem cell transplant. The clonotype comes from a female patient aged 2-9 years who had a stem cell transplant for aplastic anemia, so the T cells may come from the graft donor.

The CDR3 bases are TGTGCCAGCAGCTTCAAAGGGGGACCCACGTCGGTCTACGTGAACACTGAAGCTTTCTTT. Residues: CASSFKGGPTSVYVNTEAFF. The V gene is TRBV11-1, the J gene TRBJ1-1; possible D gene TRBD1, 6 bases. Per germline, CDR1 SGHAT and CDR2 FQDESV (reference sequence). The CDR3 is 20 amino acids. The V gene lost 3 bases and the J gene lost 0 bases, with 26 bases spanning the gap.